This T cell receptor (beta chain) was sequenced in a study of patients and donors after allogeneic stem cell transplantation. TCRdb re-called the RT-PCR reads through MiXCR, storing one row per CDR3 protein. Here the sample spans roughly 40,000 distinct CDR3 sequences, more than 30% being singletons. This clonotype has just a few counts. The CDR3 loop spans 14 amino acids. Germline trimming cut 7 bases from V and 3 bases from J; bases unmatched to any gene: 6. Germline CDR1 reads SGHTA; CDR2 reads FQGNSA. The source is a human donor who was either an allogeneic HSCT recipient or a stem cell or donor lymphocyte infusion donor (not recorded which). It is not recorded whose cells these are; they may come from a transplant donor. The chain employs TRBV7-2 and TRBJ1-2, with 9 bases matching TRBD1. The material sequenced was blood, either unsorted or a sorted T cell fraction (not recorded which). In DNA, the CDR3 is TGTGCCAGCACCAGGACAGGGGCGGACTATGGCTACACCTTC. As protein: CASTRTGADYGYTF.